The 10 T cell receptor beta chains presented below share a single source sample, sequenced in a study of T cell responses to AZD1222 COVID-19 vaccine. Produced via immunoSEQ multiplex PCR; TCRdb's table is partial and in-frame only. The sample carries some 70,000 clones, about four fifths recorded once. Material: peripheral blood, obtained on day 0 of AZD1222 vaccination. These receptors were taken from an adult in good health.

The chain employs TRBV10-2 and TRBJ2-3, with 8 bases fitting TRBD1. The CDR3 runs 15 residues. Germline lookup yields CDR1 WSHSY and CDR2 SAAADI. The ends lost 3 bases at V and 3 bases at J; junction bases unmatched: 5. The CDR3 region has the DNA TGCGCCAGCAGTGATCGACAGGGGCTAACAGATACGCAGTATTTT. This codes for CASSDRQGLTDTQYF.

This chain joins TRBV19 and TRBJ1-1; D unclear. The length of the CDR3 is 13 residues. The V gene lost 7 bases and the J gene lost 8 bases, with 17 bases spanning the gap. CDR1 LNHDA and CDR2 SQIVND come from the germline V gene (reference sequence). The CDR3 loop is CASTPPSEGEAFF. The CDR3 DNA reads TGTGCCAGTACCCCCCCCTCAGAGGGAGAAGCTTTCTTT.

This clone was counted a single time. The CDR3 nucleotides are TGCGCCAGCAGCTTGGGGACTAGCGGGCAGATCTACGAGCAGTACTTC. It specifies CASSLGTSGQIYEQYF. This rearrangement joins TRBV5-1 to TRBJ2-7; 11 bases line up with TRBD2. Germline values: CDR1 SGHRS, CDR2 YFSETQ. The CDR3 consists of 16 residues. V lost 0 bases, J lost 3 bases, and 5 bases stayed unmatched.

V usage is TRBV2 and J usage is TRBJ1-2; 9 bases are shared with TRBD1. CDR1 SNHLY and CDR2 FYNNEI come from the germline V gene. The V segment lost 6 bases and the J segment 8 bases; nucleotides outside the gene matches: 13. The CDR3 runs 15 residues. This CDR3 reads CASRVRQGVARGYTF. Here the CDR3 DNA reads TGTGCCAGCAGAGTCCGACAGGGGGTCGCGCGAGGCTACACCTTC.

The chain recombines TRBV6-5 with TRBJ2-3, with 11 bases fitting TRBD2. CDR3 length equals 15 residues. V trimming: 8 bases; J trimming: 5 bases; junction bases outside the gene matches: 9. Germline V gives CDR1 MNHEY, CDR2 SVGAGI. In DNA, the CDR3 is TGTGCCAGCTCGCCGACTAGCGGGGTGAGAGATACGCAGTATTTT. It translates to CASSPTSGVRDTQYF.

The V call is TRBV6-6, the J call TRBJ2-7; possible D gene TRBD2, 5 bases. Looked up from germline, CDR1 is MNHNY and CDR2 is SVGAGI (reference sequence). This CDR3 is 11 amino acids long. The ends were cut back, 7 bases at V and 6 bases at J, with 10 bases in the middle. The CDR3 DNA follows: TGTGCCAGCAAACTAGAATCCGAGCAGTACTTC. This encodes CASKLESEQYF.

The rearrangement links TRBV7-8 to TRBJ1-1; weak D call: TRBD1 (6 bases). This CDR3 has 15 residues. Germline CDR1 and CDR2: SGHVS and FQNEAQ. Trimming removed 9 bases from V and 0 bases from J, with 17 bases in between. In DNA, the CDR3 is TGTGCCAGTCGTACAGGGTGGGGTGTGAACACTGAAGCTTTCTTT. This codes for CASRTGWGVNTEAFF.

The J gene is TRBJ1-4, the V gene TRBV30; D unresolved. Germline lookup yields CDR1 GTSNPN and CDR2 SVGIG (reference sequence). V lost 5 bases to trimming and J lost 14 bases, with 6 bases between them. The CDR3 runs 8 residues. CDR3 sequence: CAWGLLFF. Written as DNA, the CDR3 is TGTGCCTGGGGGCTGCTGTTTTTT.

This clone was picked up one time. The rearrangement uses TRBV2 and TRBJ2-3, with D maybe TRBD1 (5 bases). In germline, CDR1 is SNHLY, CDR2 FYNNEI. The CDR3 runs to 13 residues. V lost 3 bases to trimming and J lost 3 bases, with 7 bases between them. CDR3 amino acids: CASSERQTDTQYF. In nucleotides, the CDR3 is TGTGCCAGCAGTGAGAGACAGACAGATACGCAGTATTTT.

The chain links TRBV6-2 or TRBV6-3 to TRBJ1-6; D not certain. Germline assignment: CDR1 MNHEY and CDR2 SVGEGT. The CDR3 has 12 residues. The V and J ends lost 0 bases and 9 bases respectively, with 3 bases between them. CDR3 residues: CASSYSLSPLHF. The CDR3, as DNA: TGTGCCAGCAGTTACTCGCTTTCACCCCTCCACTTT.